This TCR beta chain emerged from a study of blood T cell repertoires in COVID-19. In the study overall: Sites in the United States, Italy and Spain provided acute and convalescent COVID-19 samples. T cells, B-cell-depleted T cells, or PBMCs supplied cDNA or gDNA.

Original handling: By means of reference gene primer amplification, nucleated cell counts were estimated. Some clones are missing from TCRdb's copy, which holds only in-frame ones; the method was immunoSEQ multiplex PCR. Clone size and the V and J calls come from that table; the DNA yielded D and trimming. The table has some 290,000 clones, approximately 86% seen once. CDR3 length: 15 amino acids. The V gene's germline CDR1 is MGHRA and CDR2 YSYEKL. V lost 6 bases, J lost 0 bases, and 3 bases stayed unmatched. Source material: peripheral blood. This clonotype originated in a man younger than 35 with active or convalescent COVID-19. V gene TRBV4-1 combines with J gene TRBJ2-2, with 8 bases lining up with TRBD1. The CDR3 protein is CASSSTGANTGELFF. For the CDR3, the DNA is TGCGCCAGCAGTTCGACAGGGGCGAACACCGGGGAGCTGTTTTTT.